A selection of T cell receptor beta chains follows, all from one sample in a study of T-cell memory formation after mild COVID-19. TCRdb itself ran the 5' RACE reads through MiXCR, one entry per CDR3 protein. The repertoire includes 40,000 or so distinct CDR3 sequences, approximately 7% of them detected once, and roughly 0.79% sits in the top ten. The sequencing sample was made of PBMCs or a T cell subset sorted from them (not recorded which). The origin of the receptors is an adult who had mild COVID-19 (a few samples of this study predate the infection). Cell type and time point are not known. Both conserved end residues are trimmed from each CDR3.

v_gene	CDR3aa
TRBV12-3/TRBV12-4	ASVTSGTDTQY
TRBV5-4	ASSSIQGTGELF
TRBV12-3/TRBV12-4	ASSHRGDNTEAF
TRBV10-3	AISESGVTYNEQF
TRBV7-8	ASSLGSGGGTDTQY
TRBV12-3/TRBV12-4	ASSSPPNEQF
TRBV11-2	ASSLDSGSRYGYT
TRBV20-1	SAVQGGSSGANVLT
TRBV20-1	SAREPGLGRDTQY
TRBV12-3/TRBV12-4	ASSLRETQY
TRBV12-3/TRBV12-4	ASSFAPGGTTDTQY
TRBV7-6	ASSLEPDSMNTEAF
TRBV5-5	ASSFGYNQPQH
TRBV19	ASTGTAIRSNQPQH
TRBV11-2	ASSLQGQITYEQY
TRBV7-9	ASRGRGYTEAF
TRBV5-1	ASSFGGGNNEQF
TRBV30	AWSPEVNTGELF
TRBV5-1	ASSWGDRRHLEQY
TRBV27	ASQGNENTEAF
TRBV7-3	ASSLTRSSGELFF
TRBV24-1	ATSDGDGSSYEQY
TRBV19	ASSIGRENAEAF
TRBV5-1	ASSGGTPANTDTQY